Detailed here is one T cell receptor beta chain. Its antigen is undetermined. These data originate in a study of OX40 agonist ivuxolimab in advanced cancers. For the study at large: Three patients, one with hepatocellular carcinoma and two with cutaneous melanoma, achieved partial responses.

TCRdb keeps only in-frame clones here, not all; method: immunoSEQ multiplex PCR. The data hold roughly 80,000 clones, with approximately 83% observed a single time. Germline V CDR1 and CDR2: GTSNPN, SVGIG (reference sequence). This CDR3 spans 14 amino acids. J gave up 7 bases and V 7 bases, and 6 bases lay outside the gene matches. Study-level results: Certain nonresponding patients likewise had low normalized T-cell clonal expansion.

This specimen consisted of CD4+ or CD8+ T cells sorted from blood, obtained in a trial of the OX40 agonist ivuxolimab. This clonotype was obtained from an adult with an advanced solid tumor such as melanoma, head and neck, liver or kidney cancer. The genes are TRBV30 and TRBJ2-1; 14 positions match TRBD2. CDR3 loop: CAFRLAGGQNEQFF. CDR3 nucleotides: TGTGCCTTCCGACTAGCGGGGGGGCAAAATGAGCAGTTCTTC.